The source of this TCR beta chain is a study of blood T cell repertoires in COVID-19. Background on the study: In each case, the material was cDNA or gDNA derived from T cells, B-cell-depleted T cells, or PBMCs.

V was trimmed by 4 bases and J by 10 bases, leaving 15 bases between them. CDR1 is SGDLS and CDR2 is YYNGEE in the germline V gene. CDR3 length equals 13 residues. How the authors handled the data: It was from reference gene primer amplification that nucleated cell counts were estimated. Sequencing was performed with immunoSEQ multiplex PCR; in TCRdb, only in-frame clones are kept and a portion is missing. Clone size and the V and J calls come from that table; the DNA yielded D and trimming. The sample has some 100,000 clones; more than 60% are singletons. This receptor was taken from a man between 65 and 80 years old with acute or convalescent COVID-19. This sequence joins TRBV9 and TRBJ2-1; D might be TRBD2 (6 bases). Sequenced sample: peripheral blood. The CDR3 nucleotides are TGTGCCAGCAGCCCGGGGACTGCCGGCGAGCAGTTCTTC. It yields the protein CASSPGTAGEQFF. Full variable domain (rest looked up from reference TRBV9 and TRBJ2-1): DSGVTQTPKHLITATGQRVTLRCSPRSGDLSVYWYQQSLDQGLQFLIQYYNGEERAKGNILERFSAQQFPDLHSELNLSSLELGDSALYFCASSPGTAGEQFFGPGTRLTVL.